The 22 T cell receptor beta chains listed next were all sequenced from one sample in a study of early T cells in non-severe SARS-CoV-2 infection. TCRdb reprocessed the 5' RACE reads with MiXCR, giving one entry per CDR3 protein. The sample consists of 60,000 to 85,000 distinct CDR3 sequences, around 15% of them appearing once. Material for sequencing was whole blood. The receptors were sampled from an adult who was a healthcare worker with PCR-confirmed SARS-CoV-2 infection or an uninfected control (not recorded which).

The J gene is TRBJ1-6, the V gene TRBV30; the D is unclear. V lost 3 bases, J lost 2 bases, and 20 bases lay in between. CDR1 GTSNPN and CDR2 SVGIG come from the germline V gene (reference sequence). The CDR3 has 18 residues. The CDR3 region has the DNA TGTGCCTGGAGCGTATGGACGAGCTCCTCAACCTATAATTCACCCCTCCACTTT. Translating gives CAWSVWTSSSTYNSPLHF.

This chain connects TRBV29-1 to TRBJ2-2; D call uncertain. CDR3 length equals 11 residues. Germline lookup yields CDR1 SQVTM and CDR2 ANQGSEA. V was shortened by 7 bases and J by 1 base, with 4 bases between the two germline ends. The CDR3 bases are TGCAGCGCACGGAACACCGGGGAGCTGTTTTTT. It translates to CSARNTGELFF.

This clonotype occurred a few times. The rearrangement links TRBV6-2 or TRBV6-3 to TRBJ2-2, with TRBD2 matching over 7 bases. V dropped 6 bases and J dropped 4; count of bases not matched to a gene: 11. In germline, CDR1 is MNHEY, CDR2 SVGEGT. The CDR3 covers 16 residues. The CDR3 is CASSLFGGRITGELFF. The CDR3 coding sequence is TGTGCCAGCAGCTTATTTGGCGGGAGAATCACCGGGGAGCTGTTTTTT.

The table lists this clonotype with a few counts. The J gene is TRBJ1-1, the V gene TRBV30; D call uncertain. Trimming took 0 bases from V and 5 from J, leaving 13 bases between them. This CDR3 has 14 amino acids. Germline-derived CDR1 and CDR2 are GTSNPN and SVGIG (reference sequence). The CDR3 DNA sequence: TGTGCCTGGAGTGTAGGACCAGCGGGTACTGAAGCTTTCTTT. Its translation is CAWSVGPAGTEAFF.

This clonotype appeared a few times. The CDR3, as DNA: TGTGCCAGCAGTTTAGATCCCGGGATTTACACTGAAGCTTTCTTT. Translation gives CASSLDPGIYTEAFF. J is TRBJ1-1 and V is TRBV6-5, with D hard to call. CDR1 and CDR2 from the germline V gene are MNHEY and SVGAGI. V dropped 4 bases and J dropped 3 bases, with 15 bases sitting between them. The CDR3 sequence is 15 residues long.

This clonotype came up many times. The rearrangement uses TRBV7-9 and TRBJ1-2; possibly TRBD1 for D (5 bases). Germline CDR1 is SEHNR and CDR2 is FQNEAQ (reference sequence). Trimming took 4 bases from V and 2 from J, leaving 14 bases between them. CDR3 length: 15 residues. The CDR3 coding sequence is TGTGCCAGCAGCTCAGACAGAGGACCCAACTATGGCTACACCTTC. It encodes CASSSDRGPNYGYTF.

CDR3 sequence: CASSLQGFNTEAFF. DNA of the CDR3: TGTGCCAGCAGCTTACAGGGCTTTAACACTGAAGCTTTCTTT. This chain links TRBV11-1 with TRBJ1-1; the D gene is possibly TRBD1 (5 bases). Per the germline V gene, CDR1 is SGHAT and CDR2 is FQDESV (reference sequence). V lost 2 bases to trimming and J lost 2 bases, with 9 bases between them. This CDR3 region has 14 residues.

This rearrangement joins TRBV7-2 to TRBJ2-6; a possible D gene is TRBD2 (5 bases). Germline assignment: CDR1 SGHTA and CDR2 FQGNSA. The V end lost 6 bases, the J end lost 2 bases, and 11 bases lay between the germline ends. This CDR3 has 15 amino acids. The CDR3 loop is CASRRGWPGANVLTF. The CDR3 DNA is TGTGCCAGCAGGCGAGGGTGGCCTGGGGCCAACGTCCTGACTTTC.

This clonotype was seen a few times. The V and J genes are TRBV12-3 or TRBV12-4 and TRBJ2-5; TRBD1 is a possible D gene (6 bases). The CDR3 has 17 amino acids. Trimming cost V 5 bases and J 2 bases, with 21 bases left between them. This CDR3 reads CASSPRAGRGQQETQYF. The CDR3 nucleotides are TGTGCCAGCAGTCCGCGCGCGGGTCGGGGACAACAAGAGACCCAGTACTTC.

This clonotype was counted many times. The rearrangement uses TRBV7-2 and TRBJ2-1; D remains ambiguous. Trimming cost V 5 bases and J 6 bases, with 14 bases left between them. Germline V gene sequence: CDR1 SGHTA, CDR2 FQGNSA. CDR3 size: 14 residues. Written as DNA, the CDR3 is TGTGCCAGCAGCCCTACCCTCAGCAGCAATGAGCAGTTCTTC. Protein product: CASSPTLSSNEQFF.

The chain employs TRBV6-6 and TRBJ1-1; D unclear. Trimming removed 6 bases at V and 3 bases at J, with 5 bases between. Per the germline V gene, CDR1 is MNHNY and CDR2 is SVGAGI (reference sequence). The length of the CDR3 is 11 residues. This chain's CDR3 is CASRVDTEAFF. CDR3 coding DNA: TGTGCCAGCAGGGTCGACACTGAAGCTTTCTTT.

This chain uses TRBV29-1 with TRBJ1-1; a possible D gene is TRBD1 (6 bases). This CDR3 region has 13 residues. Looked up from germline, CDR1 is SQVTM and CDR2 is ANQGSEA. Trimming removed 4 bases at V and 0 bases at J, with 9 bases between. Written as DNA, the CDR3 is TGCAGCGTTGTACAGGGCATGAACACTGAAGCTTTCTTT. It codes for CSVVQGMNTEAFF.

This clonotype was seen at least ten times. This sequence joins TRBV2 and TRBJ2-5, with TRBD1 matching over 7 bases. CDR3 length: 14 residues. Germline CDR1 and CDR2: SNHLY and FYNNEI. Germline trimming cut 6 bases from V and 1 base from J; bases unmatched to any gene: 5. CDR3 sequence reads: CASRLGTAQETQYF. The CDR3 coding sequence is TGTGCCAGCAGACTCGGGACAGCCCAAGAGACCCAGTACTTC.

This clonotype was observed a handful of times. The CDR3 loop is CASSSLWREDRSSYNEQFF. CDR3 DNA sequence: TGTGCCAGCAGCTCCCTTTGGCGGGAGGATCGTTCTTCCTACAATGAGCAGTTCTTC. This chain joins TRBV5-4 and TRBJ2-1, with TRBD2 matching 8 bases. The germline CDR1 and CDR2 sequences are SGHNT and YYREEE (reference sequence). The CDR3 length is 19 residues. The junction had 15 bases not matched to a gene; V was cut back by 3 bases and J by 1 base.

This clonotype was seen only once. A much larger clone differs from this one at a single base, so this may be a read error. The chain uses TRBV25-1 and TRBJ1-2; D uncertain. CDR1 MGHDK and CDR2 SYGVNS come from the germline V gene. The CDR3 sequence is 15 residues long. The V end was cut by 3 bases, the J end by 1 base, with 12 bases between. The CDR3 bases are TGTGCCAGCAGTGATCCCAGGAGCCTTAACTATGGCTACACCTTC. It yields the protein CASSDPRSLNYGYTF.

This clonotype was seen repeatedly, ten times or more. The chain recombines TRBV6-2 or TRBV6-3 with TRBJ2-1; 10 bases fit TRBD2. CDR3 size: 19 residues. Germline V gene lookup returns CDR1 MNHEY and CDR2 SVGEGT. Trimming at V came to 5 bases and at J to 1 base, leaving 14 bases not matched to a gene. The DNA for the CDR3 is TGTGCCAGCAGTAACCCGGGACTAGCGTCACTTGCGTCCTACAATGAGCAGTTCTTC. Encoded protein: CASSNPGLASLASYNEQFF.

This rearrangement joins TRBV6-1 to TRBJ1-5, with D possibly TRBD1 on 6 matching bases. V lost 0 bases and J lost 0, with 12 bases in between. CDR1 is MNHNS, CDR2 SASEGT, per germline. The CDR3 is made up of 17 amino acids. Here the CDR3 reads CASSEAKGGYSNQPQHF. CDR3 sequence (DNA): TGTGCCAGCAGTGAAGCGAAAGGGGGATATAGCAATCAGCCCCAGCATTTT.

The chain recombines TRBV7-9 with TRBJ2-7; D tentatively fits TRBD1 or TRBD2 (5 bases each). This CDR3 is 13 amino acids long. Trimming took 6 bases from V and 2 from J, leaving 11 bases between them. Germline CDR1 and CDR2: SEHNR and FQNEAQ (reference sequence). The chain's CDR3 is CASRRGETYEQYF. In DNA, the CDR3 is TGTGCCAGCAGGAGGGGAGAGACCTACGAGCAGTACTTC.

This clonotype was observed a handful of times. This chain joins TRBV29-1 and TRBJ2-1; a possible D gene is TRBD1 (6 bases). The CDR3 is made up of 14 amino acids. V lost 4 bases and J 0 bases, leaving 10 bases between the germline ends. The germline gives CDR1 SQVTM, CDR2 ANQGSEA. The CDR3, as DNA: TGCAGCGTTGCCCGGGACAACTCCTACAATGAGCAGTTCTTC. This encodes CSVARDNSYNEQFF.

This clonotype was observed a few times. V is TRBV20-1 and J is TRBJ1-1; no clear D. In germline, CDR1 is DFQATT, CDR2 SNEGSKA (reference sequence). V shed 5 bases and J shed 4 bases, with 20 bases lying between them. The CDR3 sequence is 15 residues long. In nucleotides, the CDR3 is TGCAGTGCTTGTCCACCTTCAGGAGATGGCACTGAAGCTTTCTTT. Protein: CSACPPSGDGTEAFF.

The chain links TRBV6-1 to TRBJ1-1; TRBD1 agrees at 7 bases. Trimming at V came to 0 bases and at J to 6 bases, leaving 4 bases not matched to a gene. The CDR3 extends over 14 amino acids. The germline V gene encodes CDR1 MNHNS and CDR2 SASEGT. The CDR3 spells CASSEALGTAEAFF. The CDR3 DNA follows: TGTGCCAGCAGTGAAGCGCTCGGGACAGCTGAAGCTTTCTTT.

This clonotype turned up a few times. The CDR3 loop is CSAPIRGPGTEAFF. In DNA form, the CDR3 reads TGCAGCGCCCCCATTCGAGGGCCGGGCACTGAAGCTTTCTTT. The chain employs TRBV29-1 and TRBJ1-1; D is undetermined. The CDR3 is 14 residues long. The germline V and J ends were trimmed by 7 bases and 4 bases, with 19 bases remaining between them. CDR1 and CDR2 (germline): SQVTM, ANQGSEA.